This T cell receptor beta chain emerged from a study of response to subunit inactivated influenza vaccine. The CDR3 runs 15 residues. J was trimmed by 2 bases and V by 5 bases; bases with no gene match: 9. CDR1 and CDR2 (germline): DFQATT, SNEGSKA (reference sequence). Each CDR3 protein gets one entry after TCRdb re-called the RT-PCR reads with MiXCR. The table has about 480,000 distinct CDR3 sequences, around 13% seen once; the top ten hold less than 15%. The sample in question was PBMCs from blood, obtained roughly 46 days after vaccination. This TCR came from a middle-aged man who received an inactivated influenza vaccine. The V and J genes are TRBV20-1 and TRBJ2-5, with TRBD2 identical over 9 bases. The CDR3 bases are TGCAGTGCTGAAAATCCGGGACTAGCTCAAGAGACCCAGTACTTC. This gives the protein CSAENPGLAQETQYF.